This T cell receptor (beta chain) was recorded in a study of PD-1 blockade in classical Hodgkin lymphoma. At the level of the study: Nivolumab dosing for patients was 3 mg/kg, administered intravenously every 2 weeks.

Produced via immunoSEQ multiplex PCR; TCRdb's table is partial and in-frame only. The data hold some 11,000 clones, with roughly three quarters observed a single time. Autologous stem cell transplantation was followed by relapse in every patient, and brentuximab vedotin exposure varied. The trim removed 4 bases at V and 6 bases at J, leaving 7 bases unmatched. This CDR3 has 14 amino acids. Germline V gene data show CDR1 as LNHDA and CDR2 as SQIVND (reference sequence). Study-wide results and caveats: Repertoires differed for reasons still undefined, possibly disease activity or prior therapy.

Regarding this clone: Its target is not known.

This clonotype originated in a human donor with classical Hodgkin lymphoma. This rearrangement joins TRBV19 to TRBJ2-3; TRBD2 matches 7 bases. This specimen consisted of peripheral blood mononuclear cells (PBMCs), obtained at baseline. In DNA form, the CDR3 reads TGTGCCAGTAGTAGGGCGAAAGCGGGGGATACGCAGTATTTT. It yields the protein CASSRAKAGDTQYF.